Below, 23 T cell receptor beta chains from the same sample are listed, as sequenced in a study of radiation and T cells in renal cell carcinoma. Time point in this sample: baseline pretreatment blood. Treatment: 15 Gy SBRT to primary tumor, nephrectomy 4 weeks later. Assay: immunoSEQ multiplex PCR; the TCRdb copy retains only in-frame clones and omits some. The sample carries some 150,000 clones, around nine tenths recorded once. The specimen comprised blood, sampled from a patient whose treatment included radiotherapy and nephrectomy. The origin of the receptors is a woman aged 50 to 60 with renal cell carcinoma.

The chain carries TRBV30 and TRBJ1-2; the D gene is possibly TRBD1 (5 bases). CDR1 is GTSNPN and CDR2 is SVGIG in the germline V gene (reference sequence). CDR3 length: 13 residues. The V gene lost 4 bases and the J gene lost 8 bases, with 17 bases spanning the gap. CDR3 sequence (DNA): TGTGCCTGGAACGTAGGGGTTGGATCCGGCTACACCTTC. It codes for CAWNVGVGSGYTF.

The chain employs TRBV5-1 and TRBJ1-5, with 9 bases lining up with TRBD1. The V and J ends lost 4 bases and 5 bases, in that order; junction bases with no gene match: 7. Germline V lookup: CDR1 SGHRS, CDR2 YFSETQ. The CDR3 is 15 amino acids. CDR3 coding DNA: TGCGCCAGCAGCCTGACAGGGGGTAAGGATCAGCCCCAGCATTTT. The encoded protein is CASSLTGGKDQPQHF. The whole variable domain, filled in from reference TRBV5-1 and TRBJ1-5, reads KAGVTQTPRYLIKTRGQQVTLSCSPISGHRSVSWYQQTPGQGLQFLFEYFSETQRNKGNFPGRFSGRQFSNSRSEMNVSTLELGDSALYLCASSLTGGKDQPQHFGDGTRLSIL.

V gene TRBV18 combines with J gene TRBJ2-1; a possible D gene is TRBD1 (6 bases). This CDR3 contains 15 residues. V lost 5 bases to trimming and J lost 8 bases, with 19 bases between them. CDR1 and CDR2 (germline): KGHSH, LQKENI. CDR3 nucleotides: TGTGCCAGCTCAGTGACAGGCCCAAGGAGTGATGAGCAGTTCTTC. This sequence encodes CASSVTGPRSDEQFF.

This clone came up once. V is TRBV18 and J is TRBJ1-2; D not certain. V lost 2 bases, J lost 7 bases, and 11 bases lay in between. The germline CDR1 and CDR2 sequences are KGHSH and LQKENI. This CDR3 has 13 amino acids. The CDR3 bases are TGTGCCAGCTCACCAGGGGAGAGTGGTGGCTACACCTTC. It is translated as CASSPGESGGYTF.

The rearrangement links TRBV7-2 to TRBJ2-5; perhaps TRBD1 as D (6 bases). With 5 bases removed from V and 9 bases from J, the gap between germline ends came to 13 bases. There are 12 residues in the CDR3. Per germline, CDR1 SGHTA and CDR2 FQGNSA. The CDR3 sequence is CASSLLQGSQYF. In DNA, the CDR3 is TGTGCCAGCAGCCTCTTACAGGGTTCCCAGTACTTC.

In its sample, this clone was seen a few times. The V call is TRBV5-1, the J call TRBJ1-4, with D unresolved. CDR3 length: 13 residues. Germline V gene lookup returns CDR1 SGHRS and CDR2 YFSETQ. Trimming cost V 2 bases and J 5 bases, with 7 bases left between them. This CDR3 is CASSFGTNEKLFF. In nucleotides, the CDR3 is TGCGCCAGCAGCTTTGGAACAAATGAAAAACTGTTTTTT.

This clone appeared once. V gene TRBV6-1 combines with J gene TRBJ2-1; D call uncertain. With 6 bases removed from V and 9 bases from J, the gap between germline ends came to 18 bases. Germline V lookup: CDR1 MNHNS, CDR2 SASEGT. The CDR3 loop spans 14 amino acids. CDR3 sequence (DNA): TGTGCCAGCAGCCCCCCGGGTAGCCAGAGTGAGCAGTTCTTC. Protein: CASSPPGSQSEQFF.

The chain combines TRBV20-1 with TRBJ1-2; no firm D call. Trimming shortened V by 1 base and J by 5 bases, and 5 bases separated the two germline ends. CDR1 and CDR2 from the germline V gene are DFQATT and SNEGSKA (reference sequence). The CDR3 spans 11 residues. In nucleotides, the CDR3 is TGCAGTGCTAGAGCGGGTTATGGCTACACCTTC. This gives the protein CSARAGYGYTF.

This clone occurred once. J is TRBJ1-2 and V is TRBV4-3, with TRBD1 matching over 7 bases. The CDR3 is 14 residues long. Trimming cost V 0 bases and J 8 bases; bases outside gene matches: 6. Looked up from germline, CDR1 is LGHNA and CDR2 is YSLEER. For the CDR3, the DNA is TGCGCCAGCAGCCAAGATAGGGGGCGAGTCGGCTACACCTTC. Its protein is CASSQDRGRVGYTF.

The chain uses TRBV19 and TRBJ1-5; 11 positions agree with TRBD1. V shed 8 bases, J shed 6 bases, and the junction held 0 bases outside the gene matches. CDR3 length: 12 amino acids. Per the germline V gene, CDR1 is LNHDA and CDR2 is SQIVND (reference sequence). The CDR3 region is CASGQGAQPQHF. The CDR3 DNA reads as TGTGCCAGTGGACAGGGGGCTCAGCCCCAGCATTTT. Drawing the rest from reference TRBV19 and TRBJ1-5, the complete variable domain is DGGITQSPKYLFRKEGQNVTLSCEQNLNHDAMYWYRQDPGQGLRLIYYSQIVNDFQKGDIAEGYSVSREKKESFPLTVTSAQKNPTAFYLCASGQGAQPQHFGDGTRLSIL.

The rearrangement uses TRBV5-5 and TRBJ2-5; TRBD1 aligns across 8 bases. The J segment lost 3 bases and the V segment lost 0 bases, leaving 10 bases of the junction unmatched. CDR1 is SGHKS and CDR2 is YYEKEE in the germline V gene (reference sequence). The CDR3 is made up of 17 amino acids. CDR3: CASSLEVKTGAKETQYF. The CDR3 coding sequence is TGTGCCAGCAGCTTGGAGGTTAAGACAGGGGCGAAAGAGACCCAGTACTTC.

The chain joins TRBV2 to TRBJ2-7; the D call may be TRBD1 or TRBD2 (5 bases each). V shed 6 bases and J shed 5 bases, with 14 bases lying between them. The length of the CDR3 is 13 residues. Germline lookup yields CDR1 SNHLY and CDR2 FYNNEI. In DNA form, the CDR3 reads TGTGCCAGCAGCTTAGGGGTGGGAGACGAGCAGTACTTC. Translated: CASSLGVGDEQYF.

V gene TRBV19 combines with J gene TRBJ2-2; D not certain. Trimming left V 2 bases short and J 0 bases short, with 7 bases between. Germline assignment: CDR1 LNHDA and CDR2 SQIVND (reference sequence). The CDR3 is made up of 15 amino acids. The CDR3 coding sequence is TGTGCCAGTAGTATATTAAGAGCGAACACCGGGGAGCTGTTTTTT. This gives the protein CASSILRANTGELFF.

CDR3 in amino acids: CASSPWGQGVGGNTIYF. The CDR3 DNA sequence: TGTGCCAGCAGCCCATGGGGACAGGGGGTTGGTGGAAACACCATATATTTT. This chain joins TRBV7-2 and TRBJ1-3; TRBD1 aligns across 11 bases. J lost 3 bases, V lost 5 bases, and 9 bases had no gene match. Germline V gene data show CDR1 as SGHTA and CDR2 as FQGNSA. This CDR3 is built from 17 residues.

The chain is built from TRBV4-1 and TRBJ2-3; TRBD1 matches 7 bases. Germline CDR1 and CDR2: MGHRA and YSYEKL. The V segment lost 3 bases and the J segment 0 bases; nucleotides outside the gene matches: 9. The CDR3 has 17 amino acids. The chain's CDR3 is CASSQIRDRASTDTQYF. CDR3 DNA: TGCGCCAGCAGCCAGATCCGGGACAGAGCTAGCACAGATACGCAGTATTTT.

The rearrangement uses TRBV4-1 and TRBJ2-7; D assignment may be TRBD1 or TRBD2 (7 bases each). V gave up 5 bases and J gave up 3 bases, with 23 bases separating them. CDR1 is MGHRA, CDR2 YSYEKL, per germline. The CDR3 is 17 amino acids. The CDR3 bases are TGCGCCAGCAGCGCCCGGGACAGAAGACTAGCTAACTACGAGCAGTACTTC. As protein: CASSARDRRLANYEQYF.

This clone was observed once. The chain is built from TRBV5-1 and TRBJ1-2; 10 bases align to TRBD1. The CDR3 runs 17 residues. From germline, CDR1 is SGHRS and CDR2 YFSETQ. Germline trimming cut 4 bases from V and 8 bases from J; bases unmatched to any gene: 17. CDR3 sequence (DNA): TGCGCCAGCAGCCCGCGACAGGGGGCTGTCACTTCGCTGGGCTACACCTTC. Its protein product is CASSPRQGAVTSLGYTF. The entire variable domain, with the rest obtained from reference TRBV5-1 and TRBJ1-2, is as follows: KAGVTQTPRYLIKTRGQQVTLSCSPISGHRSVSWYQQTPGQGLQFLFEYFSETQRNKGNFPGRFSGRQFSNSRSEMNVSTLELGDSALYLCASSPRQGAVTSLGYTFGSGTRLTVV.

The V and J genes are TRBV4-2 and TRBJ1-1; D call uncertain. The CDR3 covers 15 residues. The V end lost 4 bases, the J end lost 0 bases, and 12 bases lay between the germline ends. Germline V gene data show CDR1 as LGHNA and CDR2 as YNFKEQ. CDR3 nucleotides: TGTGCCAGCAGCCCGACCGCTACTGTGAACACTGAAGCTTTCTTT. Protein sequence: CASSPTATVNTEAFF.

In its sample, this clone was seen once. The gene calls are TRBV9 and TRBJ2-3; D might be TRBD2 (6 bases). CDR1 and CDR2 from the germline V gene are SGDLS and YYNGEE. Between the trimmed V and J ends, which lost 4 bases and 10 bases, there was a span of 13 bases. CDR3 length: 12 residues. This CDR3 reads CASSRDLGAQYF. The CDR3 DNA follows: TGTGCCAGCAGCCGGGACTTGGGGGCGCAGTATTTT.

V gene TRBV15 combines with J gene TRBJ2-3, with no clear D. Germline V CDR1 and CDR2: LNHNV, YYDKDF (reference sequence). Trimming cost V 4 bases and J 2 bases, with 13 bases left between them. This CDR3 spans 15 amino acids. The CDR3 is CATSNRAPLTDTQYF. CDR3 bases: TGTGCCACCAGCAACAGAGCGCCGCTCACAGATACGCAGTATTTT. The full variable domain, rest sourced from reference TRBV15 and TRBJ2-3, is DAMVIQNPRYQVTQFGKPVTLSCSQTLNHNVMYWYQQKSSQAPKLLFHYYDKDFNNEADTPDNFQSRRPNTSFCFLDIRSPGLGDTAMYLCATSNRAPLTDTQYFGPGTRLTVL.

This chain uses TRBV9 with TRBJ2-2; D gene ambiguous. CDR1 and CDR2 from the germline V gene are SGDLS and YYNGEE. CDR3 size: 16 residues. V was shortened by 1 base and J by 1 base, with 11 bases between the two germline ends. The CDR3 is CASSVLPGLNTGELFF. The CDR3 bases are TGTGCCAGCAGCGTACTACCCGGTCTGAACACCGGGGAGCTGTTTTTT.

The rearrangement links TRBV19 to TRBJ2-1, with D maybe TRBD2 (5 bases). The CDR3 extends over 12 amino acids. Germline V lookup: CDR1 LNHDA, CDR2 SQIVND (reference sequence). Trimming took off 8 bases at V and 6 bases at J, with 11 bases between the two ends. The CDR3 sequence is CASGLLSNEQFF. CDR3 DNA: TGTGCCAGTGGACTGCTCTCCAATGAGCAGTTCTTC.

CDR3 region: CASRQTTGGGNTEAFF. In DNA form, the CDR3 reads TGTGCCAGCAGACAAACAACAGGTGGGGGGAACACTGAAGCTTTCTTT. The rearrangement uses TRBV7-3 and TRBJ1-1; tentative D call: TRBD1 (5 bases). This CDR3 contains 16 residues. Trimming took 6 bases from V and 1 from J, leaving 18 bases between them. Germline V lookup: CDR1 SGHTA, CDR2 FQGTGA.